The rows below give T cell receptor beta chains drawn from one sample of a study of cytomegalovirus exposure and HLA in healthy donors. The protocol was immunoSEQ multiplex PCR, while the TCRdb copy is restricted to in-frame clones and leaves out a portion. The sample consists of 200,000 or so clones, approximately 82% of them appearing once. The sequencing input was PBMCs. All receptors derive from a woman under 30 in good health and CMV-seropositive. Both conserved end residues are part of each CDR3. The order of the fields is J gene, V gene, CDR3 protein.

j_call: TRBJ2-7; v_call: TRBV7-9; cdr3_aa: CASSEQGAGTHEQYF
j_call: TRBJ2-3; v_call: TRBV9; cdr3_aa: CASSEGGGASTDTQYF
j_call: TRBJ2-4; v_call: TRBV4-2; cdr3_aa: CASSPSGGERKNIQYF
j_call: TRBJ2-7; v_call: TRBV5-6; cdr3_aa: CASRRTGTGKYEQYF
j_call: TRBJ1-1; v_call: TRBV19; cdr3_aa: CASSIDRGESKAFF
j_call: TRBJ2-5; v_call: TRBV9; cdr3_aa: CASSARTAQETQYF
j_call: TRBJ2-5; v_call: TRBV7-3; cdr3_aa: CASSLGLAGGETQYF
j_call: TRBJ1-2; v_call: TRBV29-1; cdr3_aa: CSVQGREGFTF
j_call: TRBJ2-5; v_call: TRBV4-2; cdr3_aa: CASSIINRGRWETQYF
j_call: TRBJ1-2; v_call: TRBV20-1; cdr3_aa: CSARGASGYTF
j_call: TRBJ1-2; v_call: TRBV7-9; cdr3_aa: CASSNRGLGYTF
j_call: TRBJ1-2; v_call: TRBV4-3; cdr3_aa: CASSQVKGIGYTF
j_call: TRBJ2-2; v_call: TRBV7-9; cdr3_aa: CASSWGLAVDTGELFF
j_call: TRBJ2-2; v_call: TRBV19; cdr3_aa: CASTSLRTGLNTGELFF
j_call: TRBJ2-1; v_call: TRBV7-6; cdr3_aa: CASSSTSYNEQFF
j_call: TRBJ2-3; v_call: TRBV5-1; cdr3_aa: CASSLIPGLVTDTQYF
j_call: TRBJ2-3; v_call: TRBV5-1; cdr3_aa: CASSLGLATDTQYF
j_call: TRBJ2-1; v_call: TRBV27; cdr3_aa: CASSSTSGGPHNEQFF
j_call: TRBJ2-3; v_call: TRBV7-9; cdr3_aa: CASSQHQGTQYF
j_call: TRBJ1-2; v_call: TRBV28; cdr3_aa: CASGGGRMQDGYTF
j_call: TRBJ1-1; v_call: TRBV7-9; cdr3_aa: CASSLGMVDREAFF
j_call: TRBJ2-7; v_call: TRBV6-1; cdr3_aa: CASSEVVTSYEQYF
j_call: TRBJ2-2; v_call: TRBV9; cdr3_aa: CASRAPIVGELFF
j_call: TRBJ2-7; v_call: TRBV6-1; cdr3_aa: CASSRHRSYEQYF
j_call: TRBJ1-5; v_call: TRBV2; cdr3_aa: CASSEEGVGDQPQHF
j_call: TRBJ2-3; v_call: TRBV6-5; cdr3_aa: CASRRGASPDTQYF